Sequencing of this TCR beta chain was carried out in a study of T cells in localized non-small cell lung cancer. Study results and caveats: Appearing in adjacent lung were a median about 60 of the top 100 tumor clones. Because sequencing included only one region (of the tumor), heterogeneity remains possible.

Regarding this clone: Its antigen is not known.

Only in-frame clones appear in the TCRdb table, and some are missing; sequencing was by immunoSEQ multiplex PCR. The sample lists 13,000 or so clones, roughly 82% occurring once. This specimen consisted of peripheral blood, obtained before any cancer treatment. The sequence came from a male donor at least 60 years old with stage I squamous cell lung carcinoma.

The DNA for the CDR3 is TGTGCCAGCAGTTACTTCGGACAGGCCATGTTGTCATCCGAAGCTTTCTTT. Its translation is CASSYFGQAMLSSEAFF. The V and J genes are TRBV5-6 and TRBJ1-1, with TRBD1 matching over 7 bases. The CDR3 loop spans 17 amino acids. V lost 5 bases and J lost 8; bases outside the gene matches: 21. CDR1 and CDR2 (germline): SGHDT, YYEEEE.